This entry lists 7 T cell receptor beta chains sequenced from one sample in a study of post-analysis software for immune sequencing data. Overall study results and limits: Higher frequency in patients than in controls was seen for a handful of TRBV segments, with TRBV5-6, TRBV5-1 and TRBV20-1 among them.

Unique molecular identifiers were present in the TCR beta cDNA libraries. MiXCR was run by TCRdb on the PCR reads, yielding one entry per CDR3 protein. This table has roughly 600,000 distinct CDR3 sequences, 44% appearing once. What these receptors recognize is not known. Material: blood. These TCRs come from a girl aged 5 to 17 with multiple sclerosis.

The genes are TRBV14 and TRBJ2-7; TRBD2 matches 9 bases. V was pared by 5 bases and J by 2 bases, with 7 bases of the junction left unmatched. The CDR3 is 15 amino acids. Germline CDR1 is SGHDN and CDR2 is FVKESK. CDR3 residues: CASSESPSGAYEQYF. The CDR3 nucleotides read TGTGCCAGCAGCGAGAGCCCTAGCGGGGCCTACGAGCAGTACTTC.

V usage is TRBV5-1 and J usage is TRBJ2-1; no firm D call. Trimming removed 6 bases from V and 0 bases from J, with 10 bases in between. There are 14 residues in the CDR3. From germline, CDR1 is SGHRS and CDR2 YFSETQ. CDR3 sequence (DNA): TGCGCCAGCACATCCGTTGACTCCTACAATGAGCAGTTCTTC. This translates into CASTSVDSYNEQFF.

This clonotype was recorded a few times. J is TRBJ1-2 and V is TRBV7-2; D remains ambiguous. CDR1 and CDR2 from the germline V gene are SGHTA and FQGNSA. V was pared by 4 bases and J by 0 bases, with 6 bases between. CDR3 length equals 13 residues. CDR3 sequence reads: CASSSGANYGYTF. The CDR3 region has the DNA TGTGCCAGCAGCTCGGGTGCTAACTATGGCTACACCTTC.

The chain couples TRBV12-3 or TRBV12-4 to TRBJ2-7; 8 nucleotides line up with TRBD2. V dropped 4 bases and J dropped 10; count of bases not matched to a gene: 18. This CDR3 has 16 amino acids. Here the CDR3 DNA reads TGTGCCAGCAGTTCCCCGGGAGGGGCCATCCAAGAGGCCCAGTACTTC. Its translation is CASSSPGGAIQEAQYF.

This clonotype showed up just a few times. The CDR3 reads CASTYSLSPEQFF. The CDR3 coding sequence is TGTGCCAGCACGTACTCACTATCGCCTGAGCAGTTCTTC. The chain carries TRBV6-6 and TRBJ2-1, with D unclear. V was pared by 7 bases and J by 9 bases, with 16 bases between. Looked up from germline, CDR1 is MNHNY and CDR2 is SVGAGI (reference sequence). CDR3 size: 13 residues.

The gene calls are TRBV4-2 and TRBJ2-3, with a possible D match to TRBD1 (6 bases). The germline V and J ends were trimmed by 0 bases and 2 bases, with 9 bases remaining between them. This CDR3 contains 15 residues. Germline CDR1 and CDR2: LGHNA and YNFKEQ. The CDR3 reads CASSQERTVTDTQYF. DNA for the CDR3: TGTGCCAGCAGCCAAGAACGGACAGTCACAGATACGCAGTATTTT.

This clonotype has more than one count but fewer than ten. The chain has TRBV9 and TRBJ2-5, with D unresolved. Gene TRBJ2-7 matches the end of the DNA better, so the J call may be wrong. Germline CDR1 reads SGDLS; CDR2 reads YYNGEE. This CDR3 region has 14 residues. CDR3 bases: TGTGCCAGCAGCGAGGGCCCGCGGCGTCCCGAGCAGTACTTC. Its protein is CASSEGPRRPEQYF.